Below, 8 T cell receptor beta chains from the same sample are listed, as sequenced in a study of CD8 T cells in ankylosing spondylitis. TCRdb passed the 5' RACE reads through MiXCR, listing each CDR3 protein once. The profile covers more than 25,000 distinct CDR3 sequences, with 13% to 15% appearing a single time and approximately 35% taken by the ten largest. Sequenced material: blood. Receptors originate from a male donor with ankylosing spondylitis or in good health (not recorded which).

This clonotype has just a few counts. This chain uses TRBV6-6 with TRBJ1-2; D is perhaps TRBD1 (5 bases). Per the germline V gene, CDR1 is MNHNY and CDR2 is SVGAGI (reference sequence). V was pared by 2 bases and J by 7 bases, with 14 bases between. The CDR3 spans 14 residues. CDR3 DNA: TGTGCCAGCAGTTACGGGAGACAGTCAGGTGGCTACACCTTC. It yields the protein CASSYGRQSGGYTF.

This clonotype was detected only once. The chain carries TRBV4-3 and TRBJ2-3; D is uncertain. V gave up 0 bases and J gave up 4 bases, with 17 bases separating them. Germline V gives CDR1 LGHNA, CDR2 YSLEER. This CDR3 comprises 17 residues. CDR3 region: CASSQEVGDHVADTQYF. The CDR3 region has the DNA TGCGCCAGCAGCCAAGAAGTAGGTGATCATGTGGCAGATACGCAGTATTTT.

V is TRBV5-1 and J is TRBJ2-3; 7 bases align to TRBD1. The CDR3 is 14 residues long. Per the germline V gene, CDR1 is SGHRS and CDR2 is YFSETQ. V shed 4 bases and J 1 base; nucleotides not matched to a gene: 3. For the CDR3, the DNA is TGCGCCAGCAGCATCGGACAGGGCACAGATACGCAGTATTTT. It translates to CASSIGQGTDTQYF. The full variable domain, in which reference TRBV5-1 and TRBJ2-3 provide the parts outside the CDR3, is KAGVTQTPRYLIKTRGQQVTLSCSPISGHRSVSWYQQTPGQGLQFLFEYFSETQRNKGNFPGRFSGRQFSNSRSEMNVSTLELGDSALYLCASSIGQGTDTQYFGPGTRLTVL.

This clonotype was seen at least ten times. V gene TRBV4-3 combines with J gene TRBJ2-1, with TRBD1 as a possible D gene (6 bases). The CDR3 extends over 16 amino acids. Germline CDR1 LGHNA, CDR2 YSLEER. V gave up 2 bases and J gave up 4 bases, with 15 bases separating them. CDR3 DNA: TGCGCCAGCAGCCAATACGGACAGCGAGTATACAATGAGCAGTTCTTC. Its translation: CASSQYGQRVYNEQFF.

J is TRBJ2-3 and V is TRBV12-3 or TRBV12-4; 11 bases line up with TRBD2. The CDR3 contains 15 residues. Trimming took 5 bases from V and 4 from J; bases not matched to a gene: 5. The CDR3 spells CASSGTSGGPDTQYF. In DNA, the CDR3 is TGTGCCAGCAGTGGTACTAGCGGGGGCCCAGATACGCAGTATTTT.

This clonotype was detected a few times. This sequence joins TRBV29-1 and TRBJ2-2; D unresolved. CDR1 is SQVTM, CDR2 ANQGSEA, per germline. The CDR3 spans 13 residues. V was cut by 4 bases and J by 1 base, with 7 bases left in between. The chain's CDR3 is CSVGRENTGELFF. Written as DNA, the CDR3 is TGCAGCGTTGGTAGGGAGAACACCGGGGAGCTGTTTTTT.

V is TRBV7-2 and J is TRBJ2-7; TRBD1 matches at 9 bases. V shed 2 bases, J shed 3 bases, and the junction held 8 bases outside the gene matches. From germline, CDR1 is SGHTA and CDR2 FQGNSA. The CDR3 has 16 residues. The DNA for the CDR3 is TGTGCCAGCAGCTTAACCTCCGGGACAGGGCGCTACGAGCAGTACTTC. Translation gives CASSLTSGTGRYEQYF.

This clonotype was counted only a few times. The chain employs TRBV23-1 and TRBJ1-4; 8 positions match TRBD1. TRBV23-1 is placed among ORFs of uncertain function. There are 18 residues in the CDR3. V shed 2 bases, J shed 1 base, and the junction held 9 bases outside the gene matches. CDR3 DNA sequence: TGCGCCAGCAGTCAAGAGACAGGGGTTATTGTAACTAATGAAAAACTGTTTTTT. It codes for CASSQETGVIVTNEKLFF.